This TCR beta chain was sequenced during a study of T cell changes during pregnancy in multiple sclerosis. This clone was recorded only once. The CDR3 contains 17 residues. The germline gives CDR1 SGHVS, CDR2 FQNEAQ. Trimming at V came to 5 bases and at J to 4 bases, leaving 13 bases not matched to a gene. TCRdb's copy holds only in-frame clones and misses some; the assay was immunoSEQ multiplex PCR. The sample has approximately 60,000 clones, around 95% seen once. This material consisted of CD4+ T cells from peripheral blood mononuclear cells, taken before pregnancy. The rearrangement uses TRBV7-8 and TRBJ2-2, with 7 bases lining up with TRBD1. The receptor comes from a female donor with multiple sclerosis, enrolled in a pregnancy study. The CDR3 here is CASSPTHRGRGTGELFF. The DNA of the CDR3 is TGTGCCAGCAGCCCGACGCACAGGGGAAGAGGCACCGGGGAGCTGTTTTTT.